The 12 T cell receptor beta chains in this list originate from one sample, sequenced in a study of OX40 agonist ivuxolimab in advanced cancers. This table comes from immunoSEQ multiplex PCR, and its TCRdb copy is limited to in-frame clones, with some not included. This sample yields fewer than 65,000 clones, of which 79% are seen a single time; 9.5% to 13% belongs to the top ten. This specimen consisted of CD4+ or CD8+ T cells sorted from blood, obtained in a trial of the OX40 agonist ivuxolimab. Source of these receptors: an adult with an advanced solid tumor such as melanoma, head and neck, liver or kidney cancer.

The chain is built from TRBV14 and TRBJ2-7; D gene ambiguous. V dropped 0 bases and J dropped 3 bases, with 12 bases sitting between them. The CDR3 extends over 15 amino acids. CDR1 is SGHDN, CDR2 FVKESK, per germline. The CDR3 loop reads CASSQERRLIYEQYF. CDR3 in DNA: TGTGCCAGCAGCCAAGAGCGTCGGCTAATCTACGAGCAGTACTTC. The full variable domain, with the rest looked up from reference TRBV14 and TRBJ2-7, is EAGVTQFPSHSVIEKGQTVTLRCDPISGHDNLYWYRRVMGKEIKFLLHFVKESKQDESGMPNNRFLAERTGGTYSTLKVQPAELEDSGVYFCASSQERRLIYEQYFGPGTRLTVT.

The chain is built from TRBV7-8 and TRBJ2-7; the D call may be TRBD1 or TRBD2 (5 bases each). V dropped 2 bases and J dropped 7 bases, with 12 bases sitting between them. Germline V CDR1 and CDR2: SGHVS, FQNEAQ. The CDR3 totals 13 residues. The CDR3 nucleotides are TGTGCCAGCAGCTTATTGGGGGTGGGGGAGCAGTACTTC. It translates to CASSLLGVGEQYF. Filled out from reference TRBV7-8 and TRBJ2-7, the complete variable domain reads GAGVSQSPRYKVAKRGQDVALRCDPISGHVSLFWYQQALGQGPEFLTYFQNEAQLDKSGLPSDRFFAERPEGSVSTLKIQRTQQEDSAVYLCASSLLGVGEQYFGPGTRLTVT.

The CDR3 sequence: CASSQTLAAAGFYEQFF. DNA for the CDR3: TGCGCCAGCAGCCAAACCTTAGCGGCGGCGGGGTTCTATGAGCAGTTCTTC. The rearrangement links TRBV5-1 to TRBJ2-1; tentatively, D is TRBD2 (6 bases). V shed 4 bases and J shed 8 bases, with 25 bases lying between them. Germline V gene sequence: CDR1 SGHRS, CDR2 YFSETQ. The CDR3 length is 17 residues.

CDR3 in DNA: TGTGCCAGCAGCTTAGCTAGGTACCAAGAGACCCAGTACTTC. The encoded protein is CASSLARYQETQYF. V and J are TRBV7-6 and TRBJ2-5, with no clear D. The CDR3 consists of 14 residues. The germline V gene has CDR1 SGHVS and CDR2 FNYEAQ. V lost 0 bases and J 0 bases, leaving 5 bases between the germline ends.

The V and J genes are TRBV6-5 and TRBJ2-7, with 9 nucleotides matching TRBD2. This CDR3 is built from 15 residues. V trimming: 5 bases; J trimming: 2 bases; junction bases outside the gene matches: 7. Germline loops: CDR1 MNHEY, CDR2 SVGAGI. CDR3 protein: CASSRASGDPYEQYF. For the CDR3, the DNA is TGTGCCAGCAGTAGGGCTAGCGGGGACCCCTACGAGCAGTACTTC.

This clone was seen a handful of times. This chain connects TRBV7-9 to TRBJ1-6; D is ambiguous. Germline CDR1 reads SEHNR; CDR2 reads FQNEAQ (reference sequence). The CDR3 consists of 12 residues. V lost 6 bases, J lost 7 bases, and 7 bases lay in between. Here the CDR3 reads CASSQGNSPLHF. CDR3 nucleotide sequence: TGTGCCAGCAGTCAAGGGAATTCACCCCTCCACTTT.

J is TRBJ2-7 and V is TRBV27; D possibly corresponds to TRBD2 (7 bases). Germline assignment: CDR1 MNHEY and CDR2 SMNVEV (reference sequence). The CDR3 length is 14 residues. The V gene lost 6 bases and the J gene lost 2 bases, with 14 bases spanning the gap. The CDR3: CASRGGGNTYEQYF. CDR3 sequence (DNA): TGTGCCAGCAGAGGGGGGGGGAACACCTACGAGCAGTACTTC.

The chain employs TRBV27 and TRBJ2-7, with D maybe TRBD2 (6 bases). Germline V lookup: CDR1 MNHEY, CDR2 SMNVEV (reference sequence). The germline V and J ends were trimmed by 2 bases and 7 bases, with 12 bases remaining between them. CDR3 length equals 13 residues. CDR3 amino acids: CASSLERRGEQYF. Here the CDR3 DNA reads TGTGCCAGCAGTTTAGAACGGAGGGGAGAGCAGTACTTC.

The rearrangement joins TRBV10-3 to TRBJ1-1, with D maybe TRBD1 (6 bases). Germline CDR1 is ENHRY and CDR2 is SYGVKD. V lost 3 bases and J lost 10, with 18 bases in between. CDR3 length: 14 residues. CDR3 in DNA: TGTGCCATCAGTGAACCCCGGGGGCCGGGGCGAGCTTTCTTT. Translated: CAISEPRGPGRAFF.

This clone was counted between two and nine times. The CDR3 nucleotides read TGTGCCATCAGTGAGTCTGAGGTGGGCACTGAAGCTTTCTTT. Protein: CAISESEVGTEAFF. This rearrangement joins TRBV10-3 to TRBJ1-1; the D is unclear. Deletions cut 0 bases from V and 4 bases from J, with 9 bases between. CDR3 size: 14 residues. Looked up from germline, CDR1 is ENHRY and CDR2 is SYGVKD.

The V and J genes are TRBV30 and TRBJ2-1, with unresolved D. The CDR3 covers 12 residues. Germline V gene lookup returns CDR1 GTSNPN and CDR2 SVGIG (reference sequence). V was trimmed by 2 bases and J by 4 bases, leaving 6 bases between them. The chain's CDR3 is CAWSRPYNEQFF. The CDR3 DNA is TGTGCCTGGAGTCGCCCTTACAATGAGCAGTTCTTC.

DNA of the CDR3: TGCGCCAGCAGCTTGGCCGTTGGGGGCCGTGGCTACACCTTC. Amino acid sequence: CASSLAVGGRGYTF. This chain connects TRBV5-1 to TRBJ1-2; D is perhaps TRBD1 (6 bases). The germline gives CDR1 SGHRS, CDR2 YFSETQ. This CDR3 spans 14 amino acids. The V end was cut by 0 bases, the J end by 7 bases, with 13 bases between.